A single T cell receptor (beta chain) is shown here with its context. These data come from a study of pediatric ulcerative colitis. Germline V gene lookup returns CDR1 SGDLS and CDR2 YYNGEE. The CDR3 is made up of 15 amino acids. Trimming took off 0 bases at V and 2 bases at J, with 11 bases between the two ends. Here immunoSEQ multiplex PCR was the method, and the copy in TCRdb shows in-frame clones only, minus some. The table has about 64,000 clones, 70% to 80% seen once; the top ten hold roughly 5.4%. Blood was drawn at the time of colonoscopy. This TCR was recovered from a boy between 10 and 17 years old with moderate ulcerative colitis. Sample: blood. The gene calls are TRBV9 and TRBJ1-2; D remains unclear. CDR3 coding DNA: TGTGCCAGCAGCGTAGGCTGGGCGAACAACTATGGCTACACCTTC. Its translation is CASSVGWANNYGYTF.